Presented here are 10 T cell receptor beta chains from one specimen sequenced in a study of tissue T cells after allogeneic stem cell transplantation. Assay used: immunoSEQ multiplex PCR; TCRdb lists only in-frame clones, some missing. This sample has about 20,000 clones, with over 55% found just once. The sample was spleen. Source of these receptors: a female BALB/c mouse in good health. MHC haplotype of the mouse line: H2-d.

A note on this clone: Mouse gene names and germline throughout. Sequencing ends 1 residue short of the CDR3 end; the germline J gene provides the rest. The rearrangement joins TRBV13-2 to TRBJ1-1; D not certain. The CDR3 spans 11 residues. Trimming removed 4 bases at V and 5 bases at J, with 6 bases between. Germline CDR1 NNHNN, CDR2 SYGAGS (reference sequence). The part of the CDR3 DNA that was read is TGTGCCAGCGGTAGCAAAACAGAAGTCTTC. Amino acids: CASGSKTEVF. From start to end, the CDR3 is CASGSKTEVFF.

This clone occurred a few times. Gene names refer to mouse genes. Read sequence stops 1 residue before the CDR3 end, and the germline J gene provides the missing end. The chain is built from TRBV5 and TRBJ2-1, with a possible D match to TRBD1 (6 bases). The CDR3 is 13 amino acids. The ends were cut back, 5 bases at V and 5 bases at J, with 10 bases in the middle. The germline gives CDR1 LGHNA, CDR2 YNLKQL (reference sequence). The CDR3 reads CASSKAGDAEQFF. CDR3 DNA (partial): TGTGCCAGCAGCAAGGCAGGGGATGCTGAGCAGTTC.

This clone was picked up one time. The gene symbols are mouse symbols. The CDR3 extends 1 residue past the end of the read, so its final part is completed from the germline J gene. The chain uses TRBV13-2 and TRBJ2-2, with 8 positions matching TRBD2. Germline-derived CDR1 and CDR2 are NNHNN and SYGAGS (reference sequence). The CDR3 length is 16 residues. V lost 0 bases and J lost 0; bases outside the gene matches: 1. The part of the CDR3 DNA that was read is TGTGCCAGCGGTGATGCACTGGGGGCAAACACCGGGCAGCTCTAC. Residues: CASGDALGANTGQLY. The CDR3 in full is CASGDALGANTGQLYF.

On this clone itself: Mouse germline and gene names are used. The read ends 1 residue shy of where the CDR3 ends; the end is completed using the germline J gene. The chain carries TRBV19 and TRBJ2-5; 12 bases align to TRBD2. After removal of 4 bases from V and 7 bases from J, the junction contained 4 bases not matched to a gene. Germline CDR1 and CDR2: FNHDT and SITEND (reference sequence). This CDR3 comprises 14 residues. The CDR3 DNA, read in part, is TGTGCCAGCAGTCCCGGGACTGGGGGGAACACCCAGTAC. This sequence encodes CASSPGTGGNTQY. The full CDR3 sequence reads CASSPGTGGNTQYF.

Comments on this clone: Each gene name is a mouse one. CDR3 loop: CTCSARLAQNTLYF. The CDR3 DNA, read in part, is TGCACCTGCAGTGCAAGACTGGCTCAAAACACCTTGTAC. The chain combines TRBV1 with TRBJ2-4, with a weak D call TRBD2 (6 bases). The sequence runs out 1 residue before the end of the CDR3; the remainder is reconstructed from the germline J gene. From germline, CDR1 is NSQYPW and CDR2 LRSPGD (reference sequence). V was cut by 2 bases and J by 2 bases, with 8 bases left in between. The CDR3 loop spans 14 amino acids. Variable domain in full (rest from reference TRBV1 and TRBJ2-4): VTLLEQNPRWRLVPRGQAVNLRCILKNSQYPWMSWYQQDLQKQLQWLFTLRSPGDKEVKSLPGADYLATRVTDTELRLQVANMSQGRTLYCTCSARLAQNTLYFGAGTRLSVL.

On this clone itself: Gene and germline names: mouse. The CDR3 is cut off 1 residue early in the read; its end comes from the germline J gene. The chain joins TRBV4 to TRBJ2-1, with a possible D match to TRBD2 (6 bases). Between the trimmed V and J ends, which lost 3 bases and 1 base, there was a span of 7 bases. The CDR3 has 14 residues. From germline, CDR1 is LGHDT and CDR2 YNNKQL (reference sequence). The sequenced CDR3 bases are TGTGCCAGCAGCTACGGGGGGAACTATGCTGAGCAGTTC. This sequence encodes CASSYGGNYAEQF. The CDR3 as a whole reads CASSYGGNYAEQFF. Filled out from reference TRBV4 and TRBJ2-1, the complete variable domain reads ETAVFQTPNYHVTQVGNEVSFNCKQTLGHDTMYWYKQDSKKLLKIMFSYNNKQLIVNETVPRRFSPQSSDKAHLNLRIKSVEPEDSAVYLCASSYGGNYAEQFFGPGTRLTVL.

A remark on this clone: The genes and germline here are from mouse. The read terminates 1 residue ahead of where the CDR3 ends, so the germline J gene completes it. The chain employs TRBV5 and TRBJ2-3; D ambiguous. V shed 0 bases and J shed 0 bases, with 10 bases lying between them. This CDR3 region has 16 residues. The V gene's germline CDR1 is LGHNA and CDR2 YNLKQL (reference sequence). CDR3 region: CASSQEGRNSAETLYF. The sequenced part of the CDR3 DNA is TGTGCCAGCAGCCAAGAGGGCAGAAATAGTGCAGAAACGCTGTAT.

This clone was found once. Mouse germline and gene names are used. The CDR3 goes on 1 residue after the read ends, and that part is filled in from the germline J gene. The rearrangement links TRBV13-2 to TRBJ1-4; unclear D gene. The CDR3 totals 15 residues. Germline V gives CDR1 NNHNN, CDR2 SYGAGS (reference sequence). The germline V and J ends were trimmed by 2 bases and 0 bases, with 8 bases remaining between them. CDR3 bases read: TGTGCCAGCGGTGAAACGGGTTTTTCCAACGAAAGATTATTT. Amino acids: CASGETGFSNERLF. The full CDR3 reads CASGETGFSNERLFF.

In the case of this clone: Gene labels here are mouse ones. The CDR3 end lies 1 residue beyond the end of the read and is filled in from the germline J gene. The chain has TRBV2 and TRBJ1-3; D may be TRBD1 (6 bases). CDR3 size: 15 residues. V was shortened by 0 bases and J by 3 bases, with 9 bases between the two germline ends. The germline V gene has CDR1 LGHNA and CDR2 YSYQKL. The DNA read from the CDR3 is TGTGCCAGCAGCCAAGATAACAGGGTTGGAAATACGCTCTAT. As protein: CASSQDNRVGNTLY. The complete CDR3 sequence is CASSQDNRVGNTLYF. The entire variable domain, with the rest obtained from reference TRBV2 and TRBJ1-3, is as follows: DPKIIQKPKYLVAVTGSEKILICEQYLGHNAMYWYRQSAKKPLEFMFSYSYQKLMDNQTASSRFQPQSSKKNHLDLQITALKPDDSATYFCASSQDNRVGNTLYFGEGSRLIVV.

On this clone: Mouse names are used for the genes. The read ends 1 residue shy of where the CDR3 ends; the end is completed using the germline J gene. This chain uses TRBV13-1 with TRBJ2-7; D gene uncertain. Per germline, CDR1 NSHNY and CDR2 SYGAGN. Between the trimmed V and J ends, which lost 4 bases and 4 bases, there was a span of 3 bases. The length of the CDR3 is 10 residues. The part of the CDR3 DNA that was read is TGTGCCAGCAGTAAGTATGAACAGTAC. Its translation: CASSKYEQY. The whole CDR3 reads CASSKYEQYF.